The 30 T cell receptor beta chains below were found in one sample sequenced in a study of beta chain features in type 1 diabetes. All of the isolated RNA was reverse transcribed, so expressed TCRB transcripts were sequenced. The method was immunoSEQ multiplex PCR; TCRdb's version includes in-frame clones alone and lacks a portion of them. The sample shows roughly 250,000 clones, more than 9% of them seen only once. Sequencing was done on a sample of naive CD4+ T cells from blood. These receptors all stem from a woman under 30 in good health.

This clone was recorded a few times. This chain uses TRBV5-1 with TRBJ2-7, with D perhaps TRBD2 (6 bases). V was clipped by 3 bases and J by 1 base, with 11 bases between them. The germline gives CDR1 SGHRS, CDR2 YFSETQ. The CDR3 length is 14 residues. The CDR3 loop reads CASSYNGGSYEQYF. CDR3 DNA: TGCGCCAGCAGCTATAATGGGGGGTCCTACGAGCAGTACTTC.

The table lists this clone with a few counts. The chain links TRBV5-4 to TRBJ2-1; 11 bases match TRBD2. Losses at the gene ends were 0 bases for V and 13 bases for J; bases not matched to a gene: 6. CDR1 SGHNT and CDR2 YYREEE come from the germline V gene (reference sequence). This CDR3 comprises 14 residues. DNA for the CDR3: TGTGCCAGCAGCTTGGCTAGTAGCGGGGGGGCCCAGTTCTTC. It yields the protein CASSLASSGGAQFF.

V is TRBV7-9 and J is TRBJ2-3; 12 nucleotides align to TRBD2. With V trimmed by 3 bases and J by 1 base, 5 bases remained unmatched. Germline loops: CDR1 SEHNR, CDR2 FQNEAQ (reference sequence). The CDR3 spans 17 residues. Here the CDR3 reads CASSFRLAGDGTDTQYF. Here the CDR3 DNA reads TGTGCCAGCAGCTTTCGACTAGCGGGAGACGGCACAGATACGCAGTATTTT.

The V gene is TRBV28, the J gene TRBJ2-2; no clear D. The V gene lost 1 base and the J gene lost 1 base, with 7 bases spanning the gap. The CDR3 is made up of 15 amino acids. Germline-derived CDR1 and CDR2 are MDHEN and SYDVKM. The CDR3 bases are TGTGCCAGCAGTTTATACGGGTTGAACACCGGGGAGCTGTTTTTT. Translated: CASSLYGLNTGELFF.

This sequence joins TRBV4-2 and TRBJ2-3; D perhaps matches TRBD2 (6 bases). The CDR3 has 17 amino acids. Germline CDR1 is LGHNA and CDR2 is YNFKEQ. Trimming stripped 3 bases from V and 0 bases from J, with 16 bases between. CDR3 DNA sequence: TGTGCCAGCAGCCAGGAGGGAGCTAGCGATAGCACAGATACGCAGTATTTT. Its translation is CASSQEGASDSTDTQYF.

This clone was counted a few times. The chain employs TRBV5-1 and TRBJ2-7, with TRBD1 matching over 7 bases. Germline V CDR1 and CDR2: SGHRS, YFSETQ. The CDR3 runs 16 residues. Trimming removed 0 bases from V and 0 bases from J; junction bases left unmatched: 6. The CDR3 DNA reads TGCGCCAGCAGCTTGGGGGGGACAGCTATCTCCTACGAGCAGTACTTC. Amino acid sequence: CASSLGGTAISYEQYF.

V is TRBV5-8 and J is TRBJ1-6, with 7 bases lining up with TRBD1. There are 18 residues in the CDR3. The V and J ends lost 1 base and 8 bases, in that order; junction bases with no gene match: 15. Per germline, CDR1 SGHTS and CDR2 YDEGEE. CDR3 loop: CASSLLDGTAQTDSPLHF. The CDR3 DNA reads as TGTGCCAGCAGCTTGTTGGACGGGACAGCTCAGACGGATTCACCCCTCCACTTT.

This clone was counted only a few times. V gene TRBV5-5 combines with J gene TRBJ1-5; 8 bases are shared with TRBD1. Germline assignment: CDR1 SGHKS and CDR2 YYEKEE (reference sequence). This CDR3 contains 15 residues. V lost 4 bases to trimming and J lost 6 bases; unmatched junction nucleotides: 9. CDR3 nucleotides: TGTGCCAGCAGCCCATTGACAGGGGTCGGTCAGCCCCAGCATTTT. Translated, it gives CASSPLTGVGQPQHF.

This chain connects TRBV21-1 to TRBJ1-2. TRBV21-1 represents a pseudogene. CDR3 length equals 14 residues. The CDR3 here is CASSIRVKGRVITF. DNA for the CDR3: TGTGCCAGCAGCATCCGGGTAAAAGGGCGGGTTATAACCTTC.

CDR3: CASSEQILGFTGELFF. CDR3 coding DNA: TGTGCCAGCAGTGAACAAATACTCGGGTTCACCGGGGAGCTGTTTTTT. This chain connects TRBV6-1 to TRBJ2-2; D unclear. Per germline, CDR1 MNHNS and CDR2 SASEGT. The CDR3 is 16 amino acids. Trimming removed 2 bases at V and 4 bases at J, with 14 bases between.

This clone showed up just a few times. The chain employs TRBV27 and TRBJ1-2; D is uncertain. In germline, CDR1 is MNHEY, CDR2 SMNVEV (reference sequence). Trimming shortened V by 11 bases and J by 4 bases, and 17 bases separated the two germline ends. The CDR3 totals 13 residues. The CDR3 protein is CASKSTEIYGYTF. CDR3 nucleotides: TGTGCCTCGAAATCCACAGAGATCTATGGCTACACCTTC.

This clone has only a few counts. This chain uses TRBV7-8 with TRBJ2-3; a weak D match, TRBD2 (6 bases). V lost 7 bases, J lost 0 bases, and 20 bases lay in between. This CDR3 comprises 17 residues. The germline V gene has CDR1 SGHVS and CDR2 FQNEAQ. In DNA form, the CDR3 reads TGTGCCAGCACCCCCAGGAGGGTAGCGGCTAGCACAGATACGCAGTATTTT. Translation: CASTPRRVAASTDTQYF.

The chain carries TRBV30 and TRBJ1-3; 7 bases fit TRBD1. Per the germline V gene, CDR1 is GTSNPN and CDR2 is SVGIG (reference sequence). Unmatched junction bases numbered 8, after V lost 4 bases and J lost 8 bases. There are 13 residues in the CDR3. CDR3 region: CAWNRQGTDTIYF. The CDR3 bases are TGTGCCTGGAACCGACAGGGAACGGACACCATATATTTT.

As DNA, the CDR3 is TGCGCCAGCAGCTCCCGGACTAGGCCGGATGAGCAGTTCTTC. Protein product: CASSSRTRPDEQFF. The chain recombines TRBV5-1 with TRBJ2-1; 7 bases line up with TRBD2. V lost 3 bases to trimming and J lost 8 bases; unmatched junction nucleotides: 8. The CDR3 extends over 14 amino acids. Germline CDR1 and CDR2: SGHRS and YFSETQ.

This clone was seen a few times. The V gene is TRBV5-5, the J gene TRBJ1-2, with 8 bases matching TRBD1. V shed 4 bases and J 5 bases; nucleotides not matched to a gene: 10. Germline-derived CDR1 and CDR2 are SGHKS and YYEKEE (reference sequence). The CDR3 is 15 residues long. The CDR3 nucleotides are TGTGCCAGCAGCCGAATCCCGACAGGGGAGTATGGCTACACCTTC. Its protein is CASSRIPTGEYGYTF.

The chain has TRBV2 and TRBJ2-7; 10 nucleotides align to TRBD2. With V trimmed by 6 bases and J by 2 bases, 7 bases remained unmatched. This CDR3 contains 15 residues. Per germline, CDR1 SNHLY and CDR2 FYNNEI. The CDR3 DNA reads TGTGCCAGCAGGACGGCTAGCGGGGGAGCCTACGAGCAGTACTTC. This encodes CASRTASGGAYEQYF.

V gene TRBV5-4 combines with J gene TRBJ1-3; 9 bases are a match to TRBD1. Per the germline V gene, CDR1 is SGHNT and CDR2 is YYREEE (reference sequence). V dropped 4 bases and J dropped 4; count of bases not matched to a gene: 6. The CDR3 covers 15 residues. CDR3 sequence reads: CASSRTGVPGNTIYF. The CDR3, as DNA: TGTGCCAGCAGCCGGACAGGGGTCCCCGGAAACACCATATATTTT.

This clone occurred a few times. The chain uses TRBV29-1 and TRBJ1-2, with D possibly TRBD1 on 5 matching bases. Germline-derived CDR1 and CDR2 are SQVTM and ANQGSEA. V was shortened by 0 bases and J by 8 bases, with 16 bases between the two germline ends. The CDR3 sequence is 14 residues long. CDR3 nucleotides: TGCAGCGTTGAAGATCGGGGGTTAAGGGCGGGCTACACCTTC. Its protein is CSVEDRGLRAGYTF. Filled out from reference TRBV29-1 and TRBJ1-2, the complete variable domain reads SAVISQKPSRDICQRGTSLTIQCQVDSQVTMMFWYRQQPGQSLTLIATANQGSEATYESGFVIDKFPISRPNLTFSTLTVSNMSPEDSSIYLCSVEDRGLRAGYTFGSGTRLTVV.

J is TRBJ1-1 and V is TRBV6-1, with D uncertain. CDR1 and CDR2 (germline): MNHNS, SASEGT. The ends were cut back, 6 bases at V and 1 base at J, with 9 bases in the middle. This CDR3 is 13 amino acids long. The CDR3 DNA reads as TGTGCCAGCAGACCCACAGAGAACACTGAAGCTTTCTTT. It translates to CASRPTENTEAFF.

The V and J genes are TRBV27 and TRBJ2-1; 12 positions match TRBD2. The CDR3 sequence is 16 residues long. V shed 3 bases, J shed 6 bases, and the junction held 6 bases outside the gene matches. Germline V gene data show CDR1 as MNHEY and CDR2 as SMNVEV (reference sequence). In nucleotides, the CDR3 is TGTGCCAGCAGTTTGTGGGCTAGCGGGGGGGCCAATGAGCAGTTCTTC. This encodes CASSLWASGGANEQFF.

The chain uses TRBV4-2 and TRBJ1-5, with 9 bases identical to TRBD1. This CDR3 has 18 residues. V was pared by 0 bases and J by 6 bases, with 12 bases of the junction left unmatched. In germline, CDR1 is LGHNA, CDR2 YNFKEQ. The DNA for the CDR3 is TGTGCCAGCAGCCAAGATCTTTATAACAGGGGGCAGGGTCAGCCCCAGCATTTT. Translating gives CASSQDLYNRGQGQPQHF.

In this sample, this clone turned up a few times. The chain carries TRBV23-1 and TRBJ1-5; the D gene is possibly TRBD1 (5 bases). TRBV23-1 is reported as an ORF; its role is uncertain. The CDR3 length is 15 residues. Trimming removed 11 bases at V and 0 bases at J, with 17 bases between. CDR3 in amino acids: CASTPGRGSNQPQHF. Here the CDR3 DNA reads TGCGCCTCCACCCCGGGGCGGGGTAGCAATCAGCCCCAGCATTTT.

The sample holds a few counts of this clone. V is TRBV30 and J is TRBJ1-4; D is unresolved. Trimming took off 0 bases at V and 8 bases at J, with 13 bases between the two ends. The CDR3 sequence is 14 residues long. Germline V gene data show CDR1 as GTSNPN and CDR2 as SVGIG (reference sequence). The CDR3, as DNA: TGTGCCTGGAGTGTTGGCCCGACGCGGGAAAAACTGTTTTTT. It is translated as CAWSVGPTREKLFF. Drawing the rest from reference TRBV30 and TRBJ1-4, the complete variable domain is SQTIHQWPATLVQPVGSPLSLECTVEGTSNPNLYWYRQAAGRGLQLLFYSVGIGQISSEVPQNLSASRPQDRQFILSSKKLLLSDSGFYLCAWSVGPTREKLFFGSGTQLSVL.

This chain links TRBV6-1 with TRBJ2-7, with 9 bases identical to TRBD1. The CDR3 covers 13 residues. Germline V gene data show CDR1 as MNHNS and CDR2 as SASEGT. Losses at the gene ends were 8 bases for V and 6 bases for J; bases not matched to a gene: 8. The DNA for the CDR3 is TGTGCCAGCCTTCCGGGACAGGGCGGCGAGCAGTACTTC. It specifies CASLPGQGGEQYF.

This clone turned up a few times. This rearrangement joins TRBV9 to TRBJ2-1; 16 bases align to TRBD2. The CDR3 is 15 amino acids. Germline values: CDR1 SGDLS, CDR2 YYNGEE. With 3 bases clipped from V and 10 bases from J, the junction kept 4 bases outside the gene matches. CDR3 amino acids: CASSAPGLAGGEQFF. CDR3 sequence (DNA): TGTGCCAGCAGCGCCCCGGGACTAGCGGGAGGGGAGCAGTTCTTC.

The chain links TRBV5-4 to TRBJ2-7; D is unresolved. V lost 2 bases and J lost 4, with 7 bases in between. The CDR3 covers 12 residues. The germline V gene has CDR1 SGHNT and CDR2 YYREEE (reference sequence). The CDR3 spells CASSLSGYEQYF. In DNA form, the CDR3 reads TGTGCCAGCAGCTTATCGGGTTACGAGCAGTACTTC.

Only a few counts were recorded for this clone. V gene TRBV2 combines with J gene TRBJ2-7, with D tentatively TRBD1 (6 bases). The V end lost 0 bases, the J end lost 7 bases, and 10 bases lay between the germline ends. The germline V gene has CDR1 SNHLY and CDR2 FYNNEI. The CDR3 extends over 13 amino acids. DNA of the CDR3: TGTGCCAGCAGTGAAGCCAGGGGTGGGGAGCAGTACTTC. The encoded protein is CASSEARGGEQYF.

This clone was seen a handful of times. The CDR3 coding sequence is TGTGCCAGCAGCCGCGGGGGGGCCCGAAATGAGCAGTTCTTC. This codes for CASSRGGARNEQFF. V is TRBV7-2 and J is TRBJ2-1; 9 nucleotides line up with TRBD2. Trimming took 5 bases from V and 7 from J; bases not matched to a gene: 6. This CDR3 is 14 amino acids long. Germline V gene lookup returns CDR1 SGHTA and CDR2 FQGNSA.

The chain has TRBV2 and TRBJ2-7, with a possible D match to TRBD1 (5 bases). The V and J ends lost 6 bases and 3 bases respectively, with 15 bases between them. The length of the CDR3 is 14 residues. Per germline, CDR1 SNHLY and CDR2 FYNNEI. This CDR3 reads CASSRVRGGYEQYF. CDR3 DNA sequence: TGTGCCAGCAGCCGAGTAAGGGGCGGCTACGAGCAGTACTTC.

The genes are TRBV23-1 and TRBJ2-7, with 7 bases lining up with TRBD1. TRBV23-1 is classed as an ORF, of uncertain function. The CDR3 runs to 19 residues. Trimming took 3 bases from V and 2 from J; bases not matched to a gene: 19. This CDR3 reads CASSHLGTAIVPKAYEQYF. For the CDR3, the DNA is TGCGCCAGCAGTCACCTCGGGACAGCCATCGTTCCAAAGGCCTACGAGCAGTACTTC.